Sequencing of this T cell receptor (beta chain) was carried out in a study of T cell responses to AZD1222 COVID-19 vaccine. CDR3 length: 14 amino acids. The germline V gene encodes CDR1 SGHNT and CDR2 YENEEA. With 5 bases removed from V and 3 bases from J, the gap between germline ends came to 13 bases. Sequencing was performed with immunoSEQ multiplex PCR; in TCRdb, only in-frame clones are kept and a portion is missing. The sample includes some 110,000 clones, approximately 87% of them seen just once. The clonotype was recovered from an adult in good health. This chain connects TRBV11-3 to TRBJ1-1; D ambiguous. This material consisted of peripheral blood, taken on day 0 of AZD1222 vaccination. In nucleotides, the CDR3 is TGTGCCAGCAGCCCCCTCCACACTGACACTGAAGCTTTCTTT. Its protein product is CASSPLHTDTEAFF.